The clone carrying this T cell receptor (beta chain) appeared a few times. Antigen specificity is unknown. This entry comes from a study of CD8 T cells in ankylosing spondylitis. Study-level points and caveats: Prior literature has documented some motif variants in synovial fluid and blood from reactive arthritis.

TCRdb re-called the 5' RACE reads through MiXCR, storing one row per CDR3 protein. The sample lists roughly 130,000 distinct CDR3 sequences, roughly 8.8% occurring once. CDR3 length equals 15 residues. The V gene's germline CDR1 is SGHRS and CDR2 YFSETQ. V gave up 3 bases and J gave up 1 base, with 12 bases separating them. The chain joins TRBV5-1 to TRBJ2-3; no definite D call. The source is a male donor with ankylosing spondylitis or in good health (not recorded which). The specimen was blood, either unsorted or a sorted T cell fraction (not recorded which). This CDR3 is CASSSRTAGTDTQYF. The CDR3 DNA is TGCGCCAGCAGCTCACGGACGGCCGGCACAGATACGCAGTATTTT.